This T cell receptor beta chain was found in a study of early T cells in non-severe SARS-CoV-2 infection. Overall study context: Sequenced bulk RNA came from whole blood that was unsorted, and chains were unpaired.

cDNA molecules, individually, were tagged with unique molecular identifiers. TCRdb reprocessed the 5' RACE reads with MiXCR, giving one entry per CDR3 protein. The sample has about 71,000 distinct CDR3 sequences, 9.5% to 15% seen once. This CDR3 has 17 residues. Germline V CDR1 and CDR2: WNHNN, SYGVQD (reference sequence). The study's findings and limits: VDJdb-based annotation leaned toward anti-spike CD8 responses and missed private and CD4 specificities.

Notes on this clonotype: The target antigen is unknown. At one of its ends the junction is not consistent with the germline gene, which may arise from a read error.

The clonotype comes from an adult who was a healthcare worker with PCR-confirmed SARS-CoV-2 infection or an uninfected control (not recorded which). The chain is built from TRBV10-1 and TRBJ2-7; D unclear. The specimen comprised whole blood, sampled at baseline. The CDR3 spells CASSESPLASSSYEQYF. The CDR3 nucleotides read TGTGCCAGCAGTGAGTCCCCGCTCGCGTCAAGCTCCTACGAGCAGTACTTC.